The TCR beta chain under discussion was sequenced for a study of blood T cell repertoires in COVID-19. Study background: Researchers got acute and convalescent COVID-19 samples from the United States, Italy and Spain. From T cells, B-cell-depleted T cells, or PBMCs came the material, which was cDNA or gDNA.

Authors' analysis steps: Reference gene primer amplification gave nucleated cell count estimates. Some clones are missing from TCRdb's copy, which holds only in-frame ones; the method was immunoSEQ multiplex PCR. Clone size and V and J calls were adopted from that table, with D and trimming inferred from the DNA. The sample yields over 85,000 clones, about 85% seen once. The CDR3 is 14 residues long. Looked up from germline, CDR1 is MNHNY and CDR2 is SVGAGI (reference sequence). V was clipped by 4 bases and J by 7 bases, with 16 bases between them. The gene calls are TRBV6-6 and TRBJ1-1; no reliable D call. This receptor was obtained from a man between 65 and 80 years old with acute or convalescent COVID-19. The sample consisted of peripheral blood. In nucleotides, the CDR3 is TGTGCCAGCAGTTTCCCCGGGGAACGTCATGAAGCTTTCTTT. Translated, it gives CASSFPGERHEAFF.